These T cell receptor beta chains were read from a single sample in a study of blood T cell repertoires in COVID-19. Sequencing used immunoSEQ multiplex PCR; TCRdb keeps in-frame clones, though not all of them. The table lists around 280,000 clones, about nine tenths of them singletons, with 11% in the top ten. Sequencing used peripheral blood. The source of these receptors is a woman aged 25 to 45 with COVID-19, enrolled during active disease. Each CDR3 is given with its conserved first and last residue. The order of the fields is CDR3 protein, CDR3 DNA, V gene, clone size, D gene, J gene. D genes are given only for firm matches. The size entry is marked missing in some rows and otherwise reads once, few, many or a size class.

CDR3: CASSLLGAGSRGKQYF; DNA: TGTGCCAGCAGTCTCTTGGGGGCAGGGTCAAGGGGGAAGCAGTACTTC; V: TRBV27; size: NA; D: NA; J: TRBJ2-7
CDR3: CASSRGLAGGNTGELFF; DNA: TGTGCCAGCAGTCGGGGACTAGCGGGAGGGAACACCGGGGAGCTGTTTTTT; V: TRBV3-1/TRBV3-2; size: NA; D: TRBD2; J: TRBJ2-2
CDR3: CASSQARTGGIETQYF; DNA: TGTGCCAGCAGCCAAGCCCGGACAGGGGGAATTGAGACCCAGTACTTC; V: TRBV3-1/TRBV3-2; size: NA; D: TRBD1; J: TRBJ2-5
CDR3: CASSLEGSGNTIYF; DNA: TGTGCCAGCAGCTTGGAAGGGAGCGGAAACACCATATATTTT; V: TRBV5-4; size: NA; D: NA; J: TRBJ1-3
CDR3: CASSGGTSGSYEQYF; DNA: TGTGCCAGCAGCGGCGGAACTAGCGGCTCCTACGAGCAGTACTTC; V: TRBV9; size: NA; D: TRBD2; J: TRBJ2-7
CDR3: CASSEEAGGGYEQYF; DNA: TGTGCCAGCAGTGAAGAGGCGGGAGGTGGGTACGAGCAGTACTTC; V: TRBV6-1; size: NA; D: TRBD2; J: TRBJ2-7
CDR3: CASRPGTGHYGYTF; DNA: TGTGCCAGTAGGCCCGGGACAGGACACTATGGCTACACCTTC; V: TRBV19; size: NA; D: TRBD1; J: TRBJ1-2
CDR3: CASSRAGQVDQATNEKLFF; DNA: TGCGCCAGCAGTCGCGCCGGACAGGTGGACCAGGCGACTAATGAAAAACTGTTTTTT; V: TRBV23-1; size: NA; D: TRBD1; J: TRBJ1-4
CDR3: CASSPSHGPYNEQFF; DNA: TGCGCCAGCAGCCCCTCACATGGCCCCTACAATGAGCAGTTCTTC; V: TRBV10-1; size: NA; D: NA; J: TRBJ2-1
CDR3: CASRDSVNEQFF; DNA: TGTGCCTCCCGGGACTCAGTGAATGAGCAGTTCTTC; V: TRBV10-3; size: NA; D: NA; J: TRBJ2-1
CDR3: CASRAGTSGGYEQYF; DNA: TGTGCCAGCAGGGCCGGGACTAGCGGAGGGTACGAGCAGTACTTC; V: TRBV27; size: once; D: TRBD2; J: TRBJ2-7
CDR3: CASSEVAGQAGELFF; DNA: TGTGCCAGCAGTGAAGTAGCGGGTCAGGCCGGGGAGCTGTTTTTT; V: TRBV2; size: NA; D: TRBD2; J: TRBJ2-2